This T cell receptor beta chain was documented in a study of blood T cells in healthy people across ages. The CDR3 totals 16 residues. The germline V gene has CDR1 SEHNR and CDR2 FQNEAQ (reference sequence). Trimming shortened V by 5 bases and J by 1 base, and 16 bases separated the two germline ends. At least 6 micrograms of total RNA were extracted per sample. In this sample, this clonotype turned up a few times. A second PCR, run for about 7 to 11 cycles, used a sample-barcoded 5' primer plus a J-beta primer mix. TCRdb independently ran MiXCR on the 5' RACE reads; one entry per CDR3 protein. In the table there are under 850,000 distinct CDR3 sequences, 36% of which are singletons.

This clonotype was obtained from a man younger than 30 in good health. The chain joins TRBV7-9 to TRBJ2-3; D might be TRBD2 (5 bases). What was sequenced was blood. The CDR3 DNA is TGTGCCAGCAGCGCCGGGGTGGGAGCGGGCACAGATACGCAGTATTTT. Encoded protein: CASSAGVGAGTDTQYF. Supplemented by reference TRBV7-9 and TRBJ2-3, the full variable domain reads DTGVSQNPRHKITKRGQNVTFRCDPISEHNRLYWYRQTLGQGPEFLTYFQNEAQLEKSRLLSDRFSAERPKGSFSTLEIQRTEQGDSAMYLCASSAGVGAGTDTQYFGPGTRLTVL.